Each of the 8 T cell receptor beta chains below was sequenced from the same sample in a study of Ad26.COV2.S vaccination and SARS-CoV-2 variants. Treatment described: around 19 received Ad26.COV2.S at low or high dose, single or two shots; about 5 received placebo; per-sample allocation not given. Sample collection was performed on day 63 after the first vaccine or placebo injection. Sequenced by immunoSEQ multiplex PCR; TCRdb stores in-frame clones only, minus some. Altogether roughly 300,000 clones are present, approximately 86% being singletons, with the ten largest covering about 10%. The input for sequencing was peripheral blood, taken in a trial of Ad26.COV2.S vaccine versus placebo. The receptors shown here come from a person aged 18-60 years who received the Ad26.COV2.S COVID-19 vaccine or a placebo.

The rearrangement joins TRBV21-1 to TRBJ2-2. TRBV21-1 is assigned pseudogene status. The CDR3 spans 15 residues. The CDR3 loop reads CASSTWGARTGELFF. The CDR3 DNA reads TGTGCCAGCAGCACGTGGGGGGCGCGCACCGGGGAGCTGTTTTTT.

The chain uses TRBV28 and TRBJ2-2, with no clear D. V dropped 6 bases and J dropped 1 base, with 15 bases sitting between them. The CDR3 spans 16 residues. Germline V CDR1 and CDR2: MDHEN, SYDVKM. Here the CDR3 DNA reads TGTGCCAGCAGGCCCCTTGGCTGGGAGAACACCGGGGAGCTGTTTTTT. The encoded protein is CASRPLGWENTGELFF. The variable domain in full, with the rest retrieved from reference TRBV28 and TRBJ2-2, is DVKVTQSSRYLVKRTGEKVFLECVQDMDHENMFWYRQDPGLGLRLIYFSYDVKMKEKGDIPEGYSVSREKKERFSLILESASTNQTSMYLCASRPLGWENTGELFFGEGSRLTVL.

CDR3 loop: CASSLQGEGYEQYF. The CDR3 bases are TGTGCCAGTAGCCTACAGGGAGAGGGCTACGAGCAGTACTTC. This chain uses TRBV19 with TRBJ2-7; D is perhaps TRBD1 (6 bases). Trimming removed 6 bases from V and 3 bases from J, with 15 bases in between. In germline, CDR1 is LNHDA, CDR2 SQIVND (reference sequence). There are 14 residues in the CDR3.

The chain has TRBV5-1 and TRBJ1-2; 9 bases line up with TRBD1. This CDR3 has 17 amino acids. J gave up 6 bases and V 5 bases, and 17 bases lay outside the gene matches. CDR1 SGHRS and CDR2 YFSETQ come from the germline V gene. This CDR3 reads CASRRSRDRAPRDGYTF. The CDR3 DNA follows: TGCGCCAGCAGGAGGTCGAGGGACAGGGCGCCAAGAGATGGCTACACCTTC.

This chain uses TRBV19 with TRBJ2-7; D might be TRBD2 (5 bases). The germline gives CDR1 LNHDA, CDR2 SQIVND (reference sequence). V gave up 4 bases and J gave up 3 bases, with 10 bases separating them. This CDR3 region has 13 residues. The CDR3 reads CASSTPGSYEQYF. CDR3 coding DNA: TGTGCCAGTAGTACCCCGGGGAGCTACGAGCAGTACTTC.

The chain uses TRBV5-5 and TRBJ2-5, with D maybe TRBD2 (5 bases). The CDR3 consists of 16 residues. CDR1 and CDR2 from the germline V gene are SGHKS and YYEKEE (reference sequence). V was pared by 2 bases and J by 5 bases, with 19 bases between. The CDR3 spells CASSLRAGLLRETQYF. For the CDR3, the DNA is TGTGCCAGCAGCTTACGCGCGGGCCTCCTCCGGGAGACCCAGTACTTC.

The V call is TRBV24-1, the J call TRBJ2-7; 10 nucleotides line up with TRBD1. Trimming removed 1 base from V and 3 bases from J; junction bases left unmatched: 8. The CDR3 loop spans 17 amino acids. Per the germline V gene, CDR1 is KGHDR and CDR2 is SFDVKD. The CDR3 DNA sequence: TGTGCCACCAGTGATTTCTCATCCGGGACAGGGGTCTACGAGCAGTACTTC. It codes for CATSDFSSGTGVYEQYF.

V gene TRBV11-2 combines with J gene TRBJ2-7; 7 nucleotides agree with TRBD1. Germline V CDR1 and CDR2: SGHAT, FQNNGV. Trimming took 4 bases from V and 7 from J; bases not matched to a gene: 13. The CDR3 has 15 residues. The CDR3 DNA reads TGTGCCAGCAGCTCCCCGGGGCAGGGGGTCAGGGAGCAGTACTTC. Its protein product is CASSSPGQGVREQYF.